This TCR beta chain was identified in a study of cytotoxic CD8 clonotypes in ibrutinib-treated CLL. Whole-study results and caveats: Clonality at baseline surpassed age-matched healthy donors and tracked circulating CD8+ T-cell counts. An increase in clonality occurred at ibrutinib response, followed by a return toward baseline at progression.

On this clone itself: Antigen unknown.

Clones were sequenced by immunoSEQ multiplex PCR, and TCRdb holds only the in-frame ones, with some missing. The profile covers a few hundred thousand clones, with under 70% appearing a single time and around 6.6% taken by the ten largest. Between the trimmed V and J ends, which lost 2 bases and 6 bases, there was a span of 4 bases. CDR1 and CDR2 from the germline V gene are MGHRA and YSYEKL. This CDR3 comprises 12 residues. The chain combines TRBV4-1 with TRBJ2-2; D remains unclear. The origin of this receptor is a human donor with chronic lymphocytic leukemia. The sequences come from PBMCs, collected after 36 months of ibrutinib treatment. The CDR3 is CASSQKSGELFF. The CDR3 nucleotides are TGCGCCAGCAGCCAAAAGTCCGGGGAGCTGTTTTTT.